One and the same sample provided the 23 T cell receptor beta chains below, sequenced in a study of T cell responses to AZD1222 COVID-19 vaccine. Repertoires were generated with immunoSEQ multiplex PCR, while TCRdb's copy carries only in-frame clones and drops some. The sample consists of some 120,000 clones, approximately 90% of them appearing once. The sample consisted of peripheral blood, taken on day 0 of AZD1222 vaccination. These receptors originate from an adult in good health.

The chain has TRBV11-2 and TRBJ2-7, with 8 nucleotides matching TRBD1. The CDR3 spans 15 residues. Losses at the gene ends were 4 bases for V and 2 bases for J; bases not matched to a gene: 7. The germline V gene encodes CDR1 SGHAT and CDR2 FQNNGV. The CDR3 DNA reads TGTGCCAGCAGCTCCGGGACAGGCCGAACCTACGAGCAGTACTTC. This codes for CASSSGTGRTYEQYF.

The chain uses TRBV7-9 and TRBJ1-3; D is unresolved. The germline V gene has CDR1 SEHNR and CDR2 FQNEAQ (reference sequence). The CDR3 spans 15 residues. V shed 3 bases and J shed 0 bases, with 9 bases lying between them. CDR3 amino acids: CASSLLASSGNTIYF. As DNA, the CDR3 is TGTGCCAGCAGCTTGTTGGCAAGCTCTGGAAACACCATATATTTT.

The chain combines TRBV6-2 or TRBV6-3 with TRBJ2-5; D is unclear. Trimming left V 2 bases short and J 4 bases short, with 5 bases between. The CDR3 has 12 amino acids. CDR1 MNHEY and CDR2 SVGEGT come from the germline V gene. The CDR3 region is CASSYRAETQYF. The CDR3 DNA is TGTGCCAGCAGTTACAGGGCAGAGACCCAGTACTTC.

This clone was detected once. The chain has TRBV7-2 and TRBJ1-5, with 7 bases fitting TRBD1. Germline trimming cut 5 bases from V and 7 bases from J; bases unmatched to any gene: 5. CDR1 and CDR2 from the germline V gene are SGHTA and FQGNSA. The CDR3 loop spans 13 amino acids. This CDR3 is CASSPQGGQPQHF. In nucleotides, the CDR3 is TGTGCCAGCAGCCCCCAAGGGGGCCAGCCCCAGCATTTT. Full variable domain (remainder filled in from reference TRBV7-2 and TRBJ1-5): GAGVSQSPSNKVTEKGKDVELRCDPISGHTALYWYRQSLGQGLEFLIYFQGNSAPDKSGLPSDRFSAERTGGSVSTLTIQRTQQEDSAVYLCASSPQGGQPQHFGDGTRLSIL.

The V and J genes are TRBV28 and TRBJ1-1; tentatively, D is TRBD1 (5 bases). Looked up from germline, CDR1 is MDHEN and CDR2 is SYDVKM. CDR3 size: 18 residues. V lost 2 bases and J lost 0, with 19 bases in between. In DNA form, the CDR3 reads TGTGCCAGCAGTTTAAATGAAAAGGTCCGACAGTTGAACACTGAAGCTTTCTTT. Amino acids: CASSLNEKVRQLNTEAFF.

The chain recombines TRBV7-2 with TRBJ2-7; perhaps TRBD2 as D (5 bases). Germline V gene lookup returns CDR1 SGHTA and CDR2 FQGNSA. The CDR3 has 16 residues. Trimming pared 6 bases from V and 3 bases from J, leaving 21 bases between. For the CDR3, the DNA is TGTGCCAGCAGTCTATTCGAAGGACGGGAAGACTACGAGCAGTACTTC. As protein: CASSLFEGREDYEQYF.

This chain joins TRBV5-1 and TRBJ1-1; D is undetermined. Germline V gene lookup returns CDR1 SGHRS and CDR2 YFSETQ. The length of the CDR3 is 14 residues. V was cut by 4 bases and J by 1 base, with 11 bases left in between. The CDR3 DNA reads TGCGCCAGCAGCCCGGTTTTGAGGAACACTGAAGCTTTCTTT. Its protein product is CASSPVLRNTEAFF.

This clone showed up just a few times. The chain uses TRBV7-8 and TRBJ2-7; TRBD1 matches 8 bases. The CDR3 runs 15 residues. Per germline, CDR1 SGHVS and CDR2 FQNEAQ. V lost 1 base to trimming and J lost 3 bases; unmatched junction nucleotides: 5. The CDR3 region is CASSLERQGIYEQYF. CDR3 nucleotides: TGTGCCAGCAGCTTAGAACGACAGGGGATCTACGAGCAGTACTTC.

This CDR3 reads CASSLGQGHSYEQYF. CDR3 in DNA: TGTGCCAGCAGCTTAGGACAGGGCCACTCCTACGAGCAGTACTTC. The chain combines TRBV5-4 with TRBJ2-7; TRBD1 matches at 8 bases. From germline, CDR1 is SGHNT and CDR2 YYREEE (reference sequence). J was trimmed by 0 bases and V by 2 bases; bases with no gene match: 4. This CDR3 comprises 15 residues. The complete variable domain, with remaining parts taken from reference TRBV5-4 and TRBJ2-7, reads ETGVTQSPTHLIKTRGQQVTLRCSSQSGHNTVSWYQQALGQGPQFIFQYYREEENGRGNFPPRFSGLQFPNYSSELNVNALELDDSALYLCASSLGQGHSYEQYFGPGTRLTVT.

The chain uses TRBV5-1 and TRBJ2-7; D may be TRBD1 (5 bases). This CDR3 comprises 15 residues. Trimming removed 4 bases at V and 0 bases at J, with 14 bases between. The germline V gene encodes CDR1 SGHRS and CDR2 YFSETQ. The CDR3 region is CASSPPRAGSYEQYF. The DNA for the CDR3 is TGCGCCAGCAGCCCCCCCAGGGCAGGCTCCTACGAGCAGTACTTC.

About this clone: Other DNA sequences in this sample translate to the same CDR3. The chain links TRBV30 to TRBJ1-5; unclear D gene. Germline lookup yields CDR1 GTSNPN and CDR2 SVGIG (reference sequence). The V end was cut by 0 bases, the J end by 1 base, with 4 bases between. This CDR3 region has 13 residues. CDR3 region: CAWSVRSNQPQHF. CDR3 coding DNA: TGTGCCTGGAGTGTACGAAGCAATCAGCCCCAGCATTTT.

This clone was seen a handful of times. The V gene is TRBV5-1, the J gene TRBJ2-7, with D possibly TRBD2 on 6 matching bases. The ends were cut back, 1 base at V and 0 bases at J, with 14 bases in the middle. The CDR3 is 16 amino acids. Germline assignment: CDR1 SGHRS and CDR2 YFSETQ. Here the CDR3 reads CASSLRAGSGSYEQYF. For the CDR3, the DNA is TGCGCCAGCAGCTTGCGAGCGGGCTCGGGCTCCTACGAGCAGTACTTC. The whole variable domain, filled in from reference TRBV5-1 and TRBJ2-7, reads KAGVTQTPRYLIKTRGQQVTLSCSPISGHRSVSWYQQTPGQGLQFLFEYFSETQRNKGNFPGRFSGRQFSNSRSEMNVSTLELGDSALYLCASSLRAGSGSYEQYFGPGTRLTVT.

The chain joins TRBV28 to TRBJ1-2; 7 bases map to TRBD1. The CDR3 loop spans 14 amino acids. Germline CDR1 is MDHEN and CDR2 is SYDVKM. The J segment lost 9 bases and the V segment lost 6 bases, leaving 13 bases of the junction unmatched. The DNA for the CDR3 is TGTGCCAGCAGCCAGGGGGGGGAAAGCGTGAGCTACACCTTC. Protein: CASSQGGESVSYTF.

The gene calls are TRBV7-9 and TRBJ2-1, with 7 bases matching TRBD2. The CDR3 runs to 15 residues. Germline V gene sequence: CDR1 SEHNR, CDR2 FQNEAQ (reference sequence). Trimming cost V 5 bases and J 8 bases; bases outside gene matches: 12. The chain's CDR3 is CASSPFSGVVYEQFF. In DNA form, the CDR3 reads TGTGCCAGCAGCCCGTTCAGCGGGGTGGTCTATGAGCAGTTCTTC. Together with reference TRBV7-9 and TRBJ2-1, the CDR3 gives the full variable domain: DTGVSQNPRHKITKRGQNVTFRCDPISEHNRLYWYRQTLGQGPEFLTYFQNEAQLEKSRLLSDRFSAERPKGSFSTLEIQRTEQGDSAMYLCASSPFSGVVYEQFFGPGTRLTVL.

This rearrangement joins TRBV5-1 to TRBJ2-3, with TRBD2 as a possible D gene (5 bases). The CDR3 sequence is 14 residues long. V gave up 4 bases and J gave up 1 base, with 10 bases separating them. Germline CDR1 is SGHRS and CDR2 is YFSETQ. The CDR3 region is CASSGSPGTDTQYF. The CDR3, as DNA: TGCGCCAGCAGCGGGAGTCCTGGCACAGATACGCAGTATTTT.

The rearrangement joins TRBV7-2 to TRBJ1-1; D call uncertain. Germline CDR1 reads SGHTA; CDR2 reads FQGNSA. The CDR3 length is 16 residues. Trimming shortened V by 5 bases and J by 0 bases, and 16 bases separated the two germline ends. The chain's CDR3 is CASSKSALFMNTEAFF. CDR3 nucleotides: TGTGCCAGCAGCAAAAGCGCCCTATTCATGAACACTGAAGCTTTCTTT.

The V call is TRBV20-1, the J call TRBJ1-5; D remains ambiguous. Trimming shortened V by 3 bases and J by 4 bases, and 4 bases separated the two germline ends. The germline V gene has CDR1 DFQATT and CDR2 SNEGSKA (reference sequence). This CDR3 has 11 amino acids. The chain's CDR3 is CSASQNQPQHF. The CDR3, as DNA: TGCAGTGCTAGTCAGAATCAGCCCCAGCATTTT.

This clone was counted once. V gene TRBV15 combines with J gene TRBJ2-7; no clear D gene. Between the trimmed V and J ends, which lost 0 bases and 9 bases, there was a span of 15 bases. Germline V lookup: CDR1 LNHNV, CDR2 YYDKDF (reference sequence). The CDR3 sequence is 14 residues long. The DNA of the CDR3 is TGTGCCACCAGCAGAGATGATAAGTCGGTCGGGCAGTACTTC. This sequence encodes CATSRDDKSVGQYF.

The chain carries TRBV2 and TRBJ1-6; possibly TRBD1 for D (5 bases). The germline gives CDR1 SNHLY, CDR2 FYNNEI. Trimming took 6 bases from V and 10 from J, leaving 16 bases between them. The CDR3 is made up of 14 amino acids. The CDR3 DNA is TGTGCCAGCAGGGGGGACGGAGGAGGCTCACCCCTCCACTTT. Its translation is CASRGDGGGSPLHF.

This sequence joins TRBV6-2 or TRBV6-3 and TRBJ1-1; the D is unclear. The V end lost 6 bases, the J end lost 6 bases, and 14 bases lay between the germline ends. Germline CDR1 and CDR2: MNHEY and SVGEGT. The CDR3 extends over 13 amino acids. The CDR3 region is CASSKRAQAEAFF. The CDR3, as DNA: TGTGCCAGCAGCAAAAGAGCCCAGGCTGAAGCTTTCTTT.

The CDR3: CASSWVRETQYF. CDR3 bases: TGTGCCAGCAGCTGGGTTCGGGAGACCCAGTACTTC. This chain links TRBV11-2 with TRBJ2-5, with no clear D. Trimming took 4 bases from V and 5 from J, leaving 8 bases between them. The CDR3 consists of 12 residues. The germline V gene has CDR1 SGHAT and CDR2 FQNNGV.

The gene calls are TRBV4-2 and TRBJ1-1; D gene uncertain. The CDR3 sequence is 15 residues long. Germline lookup yields CDR1 LGHNA and CDR2 YNFKEQ. V was shortened by 1 base and J by 5 bases, with 14 bases between the two germline ends. CDR3 nucleotides: TGTGCCAGCAGCCAAGCATCCGGGGAAGGAACTGAAGCTTTCTTT. Encoded protein: CASSQASGEGTEAFF.

This clone was counted a few times. This chain connects TRBV6-5 to TRBJ1-6; D is unclear. This CDR3 region has 13 residues. Trimming shortened V by 0 bases and J by 19 bases, and 16 bases separated the two germline ends. CDR1 and CDR2 (germline): MNHEY, SVGAGI. The CDR3 coding sequence is TGTGCCAGCAGTTACTCGGGATTTGACAATCCTCACTTT. It encodes CASSYSGFDNPHF.